A single sample gave rise to the 24 T cell receptor beta chains below, sequenced in a study of T cells in Graves' hyperthyroidism and ophthalmopathy. Amplification targeted TCR beta CDR3 regions from RNA transcripts. When the TCR CDR3 underwent first-round RT-PCR, the HTBI primer set was used. TCRdb passed the multiplex PCR reads through MiXCR, listing each CDR3 protein once. The repertoire holds about 340,000 distinct CDR3 sequences, with around 20% as singletons. Sequenced material: blood. Receptors originate from a woman in her forties or fifties with Graves' hyperthyroidism.

This clonotype has a count of ten or more. The rearrangement joins TRBV28 to TRBJ2-1; tentatively, D is TRBD2 (5 bases). The germline V gene encodes CDR1 MDHEN and CDR2 SYDVKM. The CDR3 has 14 amino acids. V was pared by 2 bases and J by 4 bases, with 9 bases between. DNA for the CDR3: TGTGCCAGCAGTTTAATCGGGAATTACAATGAGCAGTTCTTC. Its translation: CASSLIGNYNEQFF.

The sample holds a few counts of this clonotype. V and J are TRBV20-1 and TRBJ2-2; 8 bases match TRBD1. The CDR3 contains 15 residues. Trimming took 6 bases from V and 5 from J; bases not matched to a gene: 11. Germline CDR1 is DFQATT and CDR2 is SNEGSKA (reference sequence). CDR3 in amino acids: CSAVGPGGRTGELFF. In nucleotides, the CDR3 is TGCAGTGCCGTCGGACCAGGGGGCAGAACCGGGGAGCTGTTTTTT.

Concerning this clonotype: This may be a read error, as it is one base from a much larger clone. Because it lacks the conserved phenylalanine or tryptophan at the end, this CDR3 is likely a read error. This rearrangement joins TRBV4-1 to TRBJ1-2; the match to TRBD1 covers 8 bases. With 4 bases clipped from V and 8 bases from J, the junction kept 3 bases outside the gene matches. The CDR3 contains 12 residues. The germline gives CDR1 MGHRA, CDR2 YSYEKL. The CDR3 bases are TGCGCCAGCAGCCGGACAGGGAAGGGCTACACCGTC. As protein: CASSRTGKGYTV.

This clonotype was seen a handful of times. This rearrangement joins TRBV10-3 to TRBJ2-1; TRBD1 aligns across 10 bases. The germline CDR1 and CDR2 sequences are ENHRY and SYGVKD. This CDR3 spans 15 amino acids. Trimming removed 7 bases from V and 7 bases from J; junction bases left unmatched: 10. CDR3 loop: CAIKFSDRGMNEQFF. The CDR3 nucleotides are TGTGCCATCAAATTCTCGGACAGGGGGATGAATGAGCAGTTCTTC.

This clonotype was detected many times. The rearrangement uses TRBV30 and TRBJ1-2; 10 bases fit TRBD1. This CDR3 contains 14 residues. The germline V gene encodes CDR1 GTSNPN and CDR2 SVGIG (reference sequence). J gave up 6 bases and V 7 bases, and 11 bases lay outside the gene matches. The CDR3 sequence is CAYKTGGKSDGYTF. CDR3 DNA sequence: TGTGCCTATAAGACAGGGGGCAAGAGCGATGGCTACACCTTC.

This clonotype was seen only a few times. The chain carries TRBV11-2 and TRBJ2-5; perhaps TRBD2 as D (5 bases). V was shortened by 1 base and J by 10 bases, with 16 bases between the two germline ends. The CDR3 spans 14 residues. In germline, CDR1 is SGHAT, CDR2 FQNNGV. CDR3 nucleotide sequence: TGTGCCAGCAGCTTAGCCGCTAGGGAGTGGAACCAGTACTTC. As protein: CASSLAAREWNQYF. The whole variable domain, filled in from reference TRBV11-2 and TRBJ2-5, reads EAGVAQSPRYKIIEKRQSVAFWCNPISGHATLYWYQQILGQGPKLLIQFQNNGVVDDSQLPKDRFSAERLKGVDSTLKIQPAKLEDSAVYLCASSLAAREWNQYFGPGTRLLVL.

The rearrangement uses TRBV7-9 and TRBJ2-7; 8 bases align to TRBD1. Looked up from germline, CDR1 is SEHNR and CDR2 is FQNEAQ (reference sequence). V was clipped by 2 bases and J by 4 bases; unmatched bases: 4. This CDR3 spans 14 amino acids. Written as DNA, the CDR3 is TGTGCCAGCAGCTTATACAGGGGGAATTACGAGCAGTACTTC. This codes for CASSLYRGNYEQYF. Variable domain in full (rest from reference TRBV7-9 and TRBJ2-7): DTGVSQNPRHKITKRGQNVTFRCDPISEHNRLYWYRQTLGQGPEFLTYFQNEAQLEKSRLLSDRFSAERPKGSFSTLEIQRTEQGDSAMYLCASSLYRGNYEQYFGPGTRLTVT.

In its sample, this clonotype was seen many times. The genes are TRBV10-3 and TRBJ2-1, with 9 bases identical to TRBD1. Looked up from germline, CDR1 is ENHRY and CDR2 is SYGVKD. The CDR3 loop spans 15 amino acids. Germline trimming cut 7 bases from V and 2 bases from J; bases unmatched to any gene: 6. The DNA of the CDR3 is TGTGCCATCATCGCGGACAGGGGAGCCTACAATGAGCAGTTCTTC. Protein sequence: CAIIADRGAYNEQFF.

There are many counts of this clonotype. The J gene is TRBJ1-1, the V gene TRBV3-1; tentatively, D is TRBD1 (5 bases). V shed 1 base and J shed 4 bases, with 10 bases lying between them. The CDR3 loop spans 14 amino acids. The germline V gene encodes CDR1 LGHDT and CDR2 YNNKEL (reference sequence). This CDR3 is CASSQGGMTTEAFF. CDR3 DNA: TGTGCCAGCAGCCAAGGGGGCATGACCACTGAAGCTTTCTTT.

This clonotype was picked up many times. This chain joins TRBV3-1 and TRBJ1-5; D gene unclear. The CDR3 runs 13 residues. Trimming removed 4 bases from V and 5 bases from J, with 9 bases in between. CDR1 is LGHDT and CDR2 is YNNKEL in the germline V gene (reference sequence). The CDR3 sequence: CASSRSSDQPQHF. CDR3 coding DNA: TGTGCCAGCAGCCGAAGTTCTGATCAGCCCCAGCATTTT.

The sample holds a few counts of this clonotype. The V and J genes are TRBV29-1 and TRBJ2-3; D is possibly TRBD2 (6 bases). The V end lost 4 bases, the J end lost 2 bases, and 16 bases lay between the germline ends. The CDR3 runs 15 residues. The germline gives CDR1 SQVTM, CDR2 ANQGSEA. The CDR3 DNA sequence: TGCAGCGTTGTGGGAATAGCGGAAAACACAGATACGCAGTATTTT. Amino acid sequence: CSVVGIAENTDTQYF.

The table lists this clonotype with a few counts. A much larger clone is a single base away; this may be a read error. The CDR3 here is CASSSMSGRVNYGYTF. CDR3 nucleotide sequence: TGTGCCAGCAGTTCAATGTCGGGCAGAGTTAACTATGGCTACACCTTC. This chain joins TRBV6-9 and TRBJ1-2; the D is unclear. The V gene lost 4 bases and the J gene lost 1 base, with 16 bases spanning the gap. The CDR3 consists of 16 residues. Germline V gene sequence: CDR1 MNHGY, CDR2 SVAAGI.

This chain joins TRBV9 and TRBJ1-5, with 7 nucleotides matching TRBD1. Germline V CDR1 and CDR2: SGDLS, YYNGEE. The CDR3 runs to 12 residues. V lost 10 bases and J lost 5; bases outside the gene matches: 6. The CDR3 protein is CAGGTEDQPQHF. CDR3 coding DNA: TGTGCCGGCGGGACAGAGGATCAGCCCCAGCATTTT. Filled out from reference TRBV9 and TRBJ1-5, the complete variable domain reads DSGVTQTPKHLITATGQRVTLRCSPRSGDLSVYWYQQSLDQGLQFLIQYYNGEERAKGNILERFSAQQFPDLHSELNLSSLELGDSALYFCAGGTEDQPQHFGDGTRLSIL.

This clonotype was counted a few times. This CDR3 reads CASSLSGERGSEAFF. Written as DNA, the CDR3 is TGCGCCAGCAGCTTGAGTGGGGAAAGGGGGTCTGAAGCTTTCTTT. V gene TRBV5-1 combines with J gene TRBJ1-1, with TRBD1 as a possible D gene (6 bases). With 1 base removed from V and 6 bases from J, the gap between germline ends came to 16 bases. The CDR3 loop spans 15 amino acids. Germline CDR1 SGHRS, CDR2 YFSETQ.

Only a few counts were recorded for this clonotype. One junction end disagrees with the germline gene, perhaps due to a read error. CDR3 loop: CASSEDLNTEAFF. The CDR3 DNA reads TGTGCCAGCAGCGAAGACTTGAACACTGAAGCTTTCTTT. This rearrangement joins TRBV2 to TRBJ1-1; D call uncertain. The germline CDR1 and CDR2 sequences are SNHLY and FYNNEI. The CDR3 is made up of 13 amino acids.

This clonotype appeared many times. The rearrangement joins TRBV10-3 to TRBJ1-1, with 8 bases that match TRBD1. Germline CDR1 ENHRY, CDR2 SYGVKD. V shed 11 bases and J 1 base; nucleotides not matched to a gene: 3. This CDR3 has 12 amino acids. The CDR3 DNA reads as TGTGCCTCAACAGGGGGGAACACTGAAGCTTTCTTT. Protein: CASTGGNTEAFF.

In its sample, this clonotype was seen many times. The gene calls are TRBV30 and TRBJ1-6; TRBD1 matches at 9 bases. The CDR3 runs 15 residues. Germline V gives CDR1 GTSNPN, CDR2 SVGIG (reference sequence). The junction had 8 bases not matched to a gene; V was cut back by 3 bases and J by 8 bases. This chain's CDR3 is CAWRSMDRGDSPLHF. The CDR3 nucleotides are TGTGCCTGGAGGTCAATGGACAGGGGTGATTCACCCCTCCACTTT.

This clonotype was seen many times. The chain has TRBV3-1 and TRBJ1-1, with D maybe TRBD1 (5 bases). The CDR3 is 12 residues long. The V and J ends lost 1 base and 11 bases respectively, with 11 bases between them. Germline V gene sequence: CDR1 LGHDT, CDR2 YNNKEL (reference sequence). The CDR3 DNA follows: TGTGCCAGCAGCCAAGGCGGGGCTTGGGCTTTCTTT. It specifies CASSQGGAWAFF.

This chain uses TRBV20-1 with TRBJ1-1; 10 positions match TRBD1. The CDR3 consists of 16 residues. Germline V CDR1 and CDR2: DFQATT, SNEGSKA (reference sequence). V was pared by 0 bases and J by 1 base, with 5 bases of the junction left unmatched. CDR3 in DNA: TGCAGTGCTAGAGATCCGGACAGGGGGTGGAACACTGAAGCTTTCTTT. Protein sequence: CSARDPDRGWNTEAFF.

This clonotype was counted many times. The chain combines TRBV9 with TRBJ1-1; D is possibly TRBD1 (5 bases). V was pared by 0 bases and J by 4 bases, with 13 bases between. This CDR3 has 15 amino acids. CDR1 is SGDLS and CDR2 is YYNGEE in the germline V gene. In nucleotides, the CDR3 is TGTGCCAGCAGCGTAGGCCAGGGAGGCACCACTGAAGCTTTCTTT. Translated, it gives CASSVGQGGTTEAFF.

This clonotype was detected only a few times. The chain has TRBV18 and TRBJ2-2; no clear D gene. CDR1 is KGHSH, CDR2 LQKENI, per germline. CDR3 length: 17 amino acids. Trimming took 4 bases from V and 1 from J, leaving 16 bases between them. The CDR3 is CASSLIASRKNTGELFF. The CDR3 DNA reads as TGTGCCAGCTCACTTATTGCCAGTAGGAAGAACACCGGGGAGCTGTTTTTT.

The gene calls are TRBV20-1 and TRBJ1-5, with D possibly matching TRBD1 (6 bases). The CDR3 is 16 amino acids. The V gene lost 0 bases and the J gene lost 1 base, with 13 bases spanning the gap. Germline V lookup: CDR1 DFQATT, CDR2 SNEGSKA (reference sequence). In DNA form, the CDR3 reads TGCAGTGCTAGAGATGAACAGGGACGGAGCAATCAGCCCCAGCATTTT. Encoded protein: CSARDEQGRSNQPQHF.

The table lists this clonotype with many counts. The V gene is TRBV7-6, the J gene TRBJ1-5; D gene uncertain. Between the trimmed V and J ends, which lost 5 bases and 1 base, there was a span of 21 bases. CDR3 size: 18 residues. Germline loops: CDR1 SGHVS, CDR2 FNYEAQ. The CDR3 DNA sequence: TGTGCCAGCAGCCGTTTCGCGGGTGGGCCTTCAAGCAATCAGCCCCAGCATTTT. The encoded protein is CASSRFAGGPSSNQPQHF.

The V and J genes are TRBV20-1 and TRBJ1-4; TRBD1 aligns across 7 bases. Germline CDR1 and CDR2: DFQATT and SNEGSKA (reference sequence). V shed 0 bases, J shed 8 bases, and the junction held 9 bases outside the gene matches. This CDR3 is 15 amino acids long. CDR3 nucleotides: TGCAGTGCTAGAGATCAGACAGGGACGAGGGAAAAACTGTTTTTT. Encoded protein: CSARDQTGTREKLFF.